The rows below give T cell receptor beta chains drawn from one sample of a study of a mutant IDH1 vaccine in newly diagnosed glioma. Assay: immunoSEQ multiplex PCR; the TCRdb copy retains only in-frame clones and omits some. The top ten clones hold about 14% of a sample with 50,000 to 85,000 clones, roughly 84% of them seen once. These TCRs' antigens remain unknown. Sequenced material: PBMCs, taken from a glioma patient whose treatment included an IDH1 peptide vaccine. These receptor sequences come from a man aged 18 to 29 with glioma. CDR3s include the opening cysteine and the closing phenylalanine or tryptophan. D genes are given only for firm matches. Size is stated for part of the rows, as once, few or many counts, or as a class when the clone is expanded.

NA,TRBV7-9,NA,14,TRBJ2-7,TGTGCCAGCAGCCCAGGACTCGATGGTGACGAGCAGTACTTC,CASSPGLDGDEQYF
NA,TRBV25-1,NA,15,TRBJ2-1,TGTGCCAGCAGTCCTTGGACGGGAGCCTACAATGAGCAGTTCTTC,CASSPWTGAYNEQFF
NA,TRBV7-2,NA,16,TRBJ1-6,TGTGCCAGCAGCTTACGGATGAGCTCCTATAATTCACCCCTCCACTTT,CASSLRMSSYNSPLHF
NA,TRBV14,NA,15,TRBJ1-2,TGTGCCAGCAGCCAAGGACAGCTAGCTAACTATGGCTACACCTTC,CASSQGQLANYGYTF
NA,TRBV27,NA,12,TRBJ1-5,TGTGCCAGCAGTTTCCCGGGACAACCCCAGCATTTT,CASSFPGQPQHF
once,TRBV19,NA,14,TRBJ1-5,TGTGCCAGTAGTACGGGCCGGGGGAATCAGCCCCAGCATTTT,CASSTGRGNQPQHF
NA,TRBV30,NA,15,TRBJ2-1,TGTGCCTGGAGGTGGGGTGGGGGCAGGCTCGGGGAGCAGTTCTTC,CAWRWGGGRLGEQFF
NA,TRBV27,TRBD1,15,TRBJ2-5,TGTGCCAGCAGTTTATGGGACAGGGGGCTTGAGACCCAGTACTTC,CASSLWDRGLETQYF
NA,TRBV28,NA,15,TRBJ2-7,TGTGCCAGCAGCCCCGCCCTCAACGTTGTCTACGAGCAGTACTTC,CASSPALNVVYEQYF
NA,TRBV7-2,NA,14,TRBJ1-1,TGTGCCAGCAGTTTCACAGGGTCCCCGGGTGAAGCTTTCTTT,CASSFTGSPGEAFF
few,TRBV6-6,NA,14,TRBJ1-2,TGTGCCAGCACCCCTCCGGGGGAGTACTATGGCTACACCTTC,CASTPPGEYYGYTF
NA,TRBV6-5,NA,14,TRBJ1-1,TGTGCCAGCAGTTACTCAGGGATTCAGACTGAAGCTTTCTTT,CASSYSGIQTEAFF
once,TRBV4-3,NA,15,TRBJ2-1,TGCGCCAGCAGCCAAACGAGTGGGCGGGGAAATGAGCAGTTCTTC,CASSQTSGRGNEQFF
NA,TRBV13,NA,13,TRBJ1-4,TGTGCCAGCAGGTTACGCAGGGCGGACAAACTGTTTTTT,CASRLRRADKLFF
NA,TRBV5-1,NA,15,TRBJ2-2,TGCGCCAGCAGCTTGAGACTAGCGAACACCGGGGAGCTGTTTTTT,CASSLRLANTGELFF
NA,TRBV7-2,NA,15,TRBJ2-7,TGTGCCAGCAGCTTATCGGGCCGGGGGCCCTACGAGCAGTACTTC,CASSLSGRGPYEQYF
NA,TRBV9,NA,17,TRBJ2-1,TGTGCCAGCAGCGCCTCCCGACCGGGACTGGGAGTCGAGGAGCAGTTCTTC,CASSASRPGLGVEEQFF
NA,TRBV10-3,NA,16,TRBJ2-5,TGTGCCATCAGTGAGTGGAGGGAGGAGTTCTCAGAGACCCAGTACTTC,CAISEWREEFSETQYF
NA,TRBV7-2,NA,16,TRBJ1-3,TGTGCCAGCAGCTTAGATGGCTCACCGGGCGGAAACACCATATATTTT,CASSLDGSPGGNTIYF
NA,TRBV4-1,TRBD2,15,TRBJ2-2,TGCGCCAGCACCTTCATGACTAGCGGGACTGGGGAGCTGTTTTTT,CASTFMTSGTGELFF
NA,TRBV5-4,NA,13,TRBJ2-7,TGTGCCAGCAGGCGTACAGGGATCGACGAGCAGTACTTC,CASRRTGIDEQYF
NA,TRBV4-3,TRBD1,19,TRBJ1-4,TGCGCCAGCAGCCTGCCCCCTCGGACAGGGAAGGTGAATAATGAAAAACTGTTTTTT,CASSLPPRTGKVNNEKLFF
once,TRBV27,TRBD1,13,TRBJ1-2,TGTGCCAGCAGTTTGACAGGGGGAGGGGGCTACACCTTC,CASSLTGGGGYTF
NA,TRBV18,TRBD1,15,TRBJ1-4,TGTGCCAGCTCAGACAACAGGGGGATTAATGAAAAACTGTTTTTT,CASSDNRGINEKLFF
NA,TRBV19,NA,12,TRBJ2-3,TGTGCCAGTAGTATGGGGGGAGGTACGCAGTATTTT,CASSMGGGTQYF
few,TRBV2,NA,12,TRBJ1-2,TGTGCCAGCACCACAGGGCCCTATGGCTACACCTTC,CASTTGPYGYTF
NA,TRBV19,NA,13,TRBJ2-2,TGTGCCAGTATAACTAGCTACACCGGGGAGCTGTTTTTT,CASITSYTGELFF
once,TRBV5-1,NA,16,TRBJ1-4,TGCGCCAGCAGCTTCATACCAGGGGCTCTTAATGAAAAACTGTTTTTT,CASSFIPGALNEKLFF
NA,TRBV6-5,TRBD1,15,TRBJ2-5,TGTGCCAGCAGTTCTCGGGACAGTTCTGAAGAGACCCAGTACTTC,CASSSRDSSEETQYF
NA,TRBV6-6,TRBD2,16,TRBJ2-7,TGTGCCAGCACCAGGGCCCCCCCCGGGAGGCGCTACGAGCAGTACTTC,CASTRAPPGRRYEQYF
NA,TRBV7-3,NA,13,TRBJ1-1,TGTGCCAGCAGCTTGGGAGGTCGGACTGAAGCTTTCTTT,CASSLGGRTEAFF
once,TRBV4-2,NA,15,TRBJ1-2,TGTGCCAGCAGCCAAGATCGAAGGGTCGGGAATGGCTACACCTTC,CASSQDRRVGNGYTF
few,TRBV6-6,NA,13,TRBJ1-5,TGTGCCAGCAGTCTGTATGGCGATCAGCCCCAGCATTTT,CASSLYGDQPQHF
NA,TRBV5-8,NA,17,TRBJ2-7,TGTGCCAGCAGCTTGTGGGTCGACAGACAAAGCTCCTACGAGCAGTACTTC,CASSLWVDRQSSYEQYF
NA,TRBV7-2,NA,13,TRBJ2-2,TGTGCCAGCAGCTTAGTCAGGGCCGGGGAGCTGTTTTTT,CASSLVRAGELFF
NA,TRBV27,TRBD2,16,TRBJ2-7,TGTGCCAGCAGTTTCGGACTAGCGGGAGGGCCTGACGAGCAGTACTTC,CASSFGLAGGPDEQYF
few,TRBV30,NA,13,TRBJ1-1,TGTGCCTGGAGTGTCAGGGAGCACACTGAAGCTTTCTTT,CAWSVREHTEAFF
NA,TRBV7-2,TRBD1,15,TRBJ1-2,TGTGCCAGCAGCCCGCAGGGGGCAGTCGGCTATGGCTACACCTTC,CASSPQGAVGYGYTF
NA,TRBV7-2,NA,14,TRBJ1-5,TGTGCCAGCAGCGACCGCGGTGGCAATCAGCCCCAGCATTTT,CASSDRGGNQPQHF
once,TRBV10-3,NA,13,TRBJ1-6,TGTGCCATCAGAACAGTAGGAGCGGAACCCCTCCACTTT,CAIRTVGAEPLHF
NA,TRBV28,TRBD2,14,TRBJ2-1,TGTGCCAGCAGGGGACTAGCGGGAGTAGATGAGCAGTTCTTC,CASRGLAGVDEQFF
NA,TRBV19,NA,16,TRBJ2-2,TGTGCCAGTAGTATTCTTGAGCCATCTGACGCCGGGGAGCTGTTTTTT,CASSILEPSDAGELFF
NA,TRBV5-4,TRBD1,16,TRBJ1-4,TGTGCCAGCAGCATACGGGACAGGGGCACTAATGAAAAACTGTTTTTT,CASSIRDRGTNEKLFF
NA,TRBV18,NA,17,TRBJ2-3,TGTGCCAGCTCACCACGGGTCCTTAGCGTTAGCACAGATACGCAGTATTTT,CASSPRVLSVSTDTQYF
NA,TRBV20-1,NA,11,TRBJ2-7,TGCAGTGCCGGACCGAACTACGAGCAGTACTTC,CSAGPNYEQYF
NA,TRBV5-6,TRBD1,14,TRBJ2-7,TGTGCCAGCAGCTTCGGGACAGGCCGCTACGAGCAGTACTTC,CASSFGTGRYEQYF
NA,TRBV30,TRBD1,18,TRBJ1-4,TGTGCCTGGAGTCCAGGGGGGGGGACCCATGCAACTAATGAAAAACTGTTTTTT,CAWSPGGGTHATNEKLFF
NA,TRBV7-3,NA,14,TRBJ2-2,TGTGCCAGCAGCGTATACCAGAACACCGGGGAGCTGTTTTTT,CASSVYQNTGELFF
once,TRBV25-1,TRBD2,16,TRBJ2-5,TGTGCCAGCAGGAAACCTAGCGGGGGGAACCAAGAGACCCAGTACTTC,CASRKPSGGNQETQYF
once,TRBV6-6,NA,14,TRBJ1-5,TGTGCCAGCAGTTACTTAGGGTCCATGGAGCCCCAGCATTTT,CASSYLGSMEPQHF
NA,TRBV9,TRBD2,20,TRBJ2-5,TGTGCCAGCAGCTCAACCCGGGGGGGACTAGCGGGCCAGGGGGCAGAGACCCAGTACTTC,CASSSTRGGLAGQGAETQYF
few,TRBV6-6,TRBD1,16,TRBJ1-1,TGTGCCAGCAGTGGAACTCCGGGACAGGGGAACACTGAAGCTTTCTTT,CASSGTPGQGNTEAFF
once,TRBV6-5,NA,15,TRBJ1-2,TGTGCCAGCAATCCGGACAGAAGTTTGCCCTATGGCTACACCTTC,CASNPDRSLPYGYTF
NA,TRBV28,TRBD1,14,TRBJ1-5,TGTGCCAGCATCCGTGGACAGGGGAATCAGCCCCAGCATTTT,CASIRGQGNQPQHF
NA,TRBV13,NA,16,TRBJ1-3,TGTGCCAGCAGCCGACCTACAGGGAACTCTGGAAACACCATATATTTT,CASSRPTGNSGNTIYF
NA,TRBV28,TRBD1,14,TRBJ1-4,TGTGCCAGCAGATGGACAGGGGGCTTTGAAAAACTGTTTTTT,CASRWTGGFEKLFF
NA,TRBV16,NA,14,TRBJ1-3,TGTGCCAGCAGCCACACTATCTCTGGAAACACCATATATTTT,CASSHTISGNTIYF
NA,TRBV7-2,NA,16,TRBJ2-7,NA,CASSFSTLGLTPEQYF
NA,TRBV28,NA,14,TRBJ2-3,TGTGCCAGCAGTCAGAGTTGGGACACAGATACGCAGTATTTT,CASSQSWDTDTQYF
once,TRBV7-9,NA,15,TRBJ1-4,TGTGCCAGCAGCTTAGTACGGGTAACTAATGAAAAACTGTTTTTT,CASSLVRVTNEKLFF